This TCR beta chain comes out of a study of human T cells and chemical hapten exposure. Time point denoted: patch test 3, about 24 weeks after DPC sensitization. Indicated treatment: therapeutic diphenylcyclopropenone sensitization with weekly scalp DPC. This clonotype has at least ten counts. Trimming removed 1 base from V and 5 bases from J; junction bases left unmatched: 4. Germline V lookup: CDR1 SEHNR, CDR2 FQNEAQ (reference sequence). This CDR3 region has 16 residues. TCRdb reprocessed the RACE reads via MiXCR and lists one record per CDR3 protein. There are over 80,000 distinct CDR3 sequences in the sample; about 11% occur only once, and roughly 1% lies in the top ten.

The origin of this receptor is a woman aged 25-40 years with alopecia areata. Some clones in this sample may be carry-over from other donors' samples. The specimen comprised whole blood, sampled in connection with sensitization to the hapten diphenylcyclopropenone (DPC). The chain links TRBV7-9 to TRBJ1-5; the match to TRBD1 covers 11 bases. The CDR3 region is CASSLVRTGGDQPQHF. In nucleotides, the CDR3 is TGTGCCAGCAGCTTAGTACGGACAGGGGGCGATCAGCCCCAGCATTTT.